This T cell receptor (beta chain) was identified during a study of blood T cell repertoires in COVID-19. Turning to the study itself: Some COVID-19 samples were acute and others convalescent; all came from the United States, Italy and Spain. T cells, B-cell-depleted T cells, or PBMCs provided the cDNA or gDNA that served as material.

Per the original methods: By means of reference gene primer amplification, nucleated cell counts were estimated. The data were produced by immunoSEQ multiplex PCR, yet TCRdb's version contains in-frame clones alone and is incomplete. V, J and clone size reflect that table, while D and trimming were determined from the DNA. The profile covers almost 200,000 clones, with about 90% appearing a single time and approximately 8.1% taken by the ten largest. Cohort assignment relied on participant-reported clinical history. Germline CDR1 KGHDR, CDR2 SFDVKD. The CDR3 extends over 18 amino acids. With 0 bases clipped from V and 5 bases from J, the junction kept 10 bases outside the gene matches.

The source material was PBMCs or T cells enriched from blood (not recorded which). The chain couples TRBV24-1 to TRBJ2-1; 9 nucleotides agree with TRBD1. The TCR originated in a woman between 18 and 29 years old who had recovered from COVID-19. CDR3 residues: CATSDLPAGTGLHNEQFF. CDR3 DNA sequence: TGTGCCACCAGTGATTTGCCTGCCGGGACAGGGTTGCACAATGAGCAGTTCTTC.